This section outlines one TCR beta chain sequence together with its context. In the original workflow: Scientists estimated how many nucleated cells there were by amplifying reference gene primers. TCRdb keeps only in-frame clones here, not all; method: immunoSEQ multiplex PCR. V and J calls and clone size come straight from that table; D and trimming were deduced from the DNA. The table lists tens of thousands of clones, approximately 90% of them singletons. These data come from a study of blood T cell repertoires in COVID-19. Study overall: The study drew acute and convalescent COVID-19 samples from the United States, Italy and Spain. From T cells, B-cell-depleted T cells, or PBMCs came the material, which was cDNA or gDNA.

The germline gives CDR1 SGHRS, CDR2 YFSETQ. This CDR3 is built from 16 residues. V was clipped by 0 bases and J by 6 bases, with 13 bases between them. The chain combines TRBV5-1 with TRBJ1-6, with D possibly TRBD1 on 5 matching bases. The receptor was derived from a woman at least 80 years old with acute or convalescent COVID-19. Sequencing was carried out using peripheral blood. CDR3 sequence (DNA): TGCGCCAGCAGCTTGGGGGGGGAACCACCTAATTCACCCCTCCACTTT. Amino acids: CASSLGGEPPNSPLHF.